The rows below give T cell receptor beta chains drawn from one sample of a study of early T cells in non-severe SARS-CoV-2 infection. A single record per CDR3 protein comes from TCRdb applying MiXCR to the 5' RACE reads. The sample includes tens of thousands of distinct CDR3 sequences, more than 8% of them seen just once. The source material was whole blood, sampled at baseline. These receptors came from an adult who was a healthcare worker with PCR-confirmed SARS-CoV-2 infection or an uninfected control (not recorded which). Both conserved end residues are part of each CDR3. Fields, in order: V gene, D gene, J gene, clone size, CDR3 DNA, CDR3 protein. D genes are given only for firm matches. Size is stated for part of the rows, as once, few or many counts, or as a class when the clone is expanded.

>TRBV29-1|TRBD2|TRBJ2-1|many
TGCAGCGCTGAGGGAGGGGACTCCTACAATGAGCAGTTCTTC
CSAEGGDSYNEQFF
>TRBV7-6|TRBD2|TRBJ2-1|many
TGTGCCAGCAGCTTAGAGGCTAGCGGGAGATACAATGAGCAGTTCTTC
CASSLEASGRYNEQFF
>TRBV3-1|NA|TRBJ2-7|few
TGTGCCAGCAGCCAAGGCCTTCGGAGCTACGAGCAGTACTTC
CASSQGLRSYEQYF
>TRBV20-1|TRBD2|TRBJ2-3|NA
TGCAGTGCCACGGGACTAGCGGGAGATTTTTCGGATACGCAGTATTTT
CSATGLAGDFSDTQYF
>TRBV13|TRBD1|TRBJ1-2|NA
TGTGCCAGCAGTCTCGACAGGGATCATGGCTACACCTTC
CASSLDRDHGYTF
>TRBV7-2|NA|TRBJ2-1|NA
TGTGCCAGCAGCCCCGGGACATACCAGTTCTTC
CASSPGTYQFF
>TRBV7-9|NA|TRBJ2-2|few
TGTGCCAGCAGCTTAGCAGGCGGGGCCGGGGAGCTGTTTTTT
CASSLAGGAGELFF
>TRBV6-2/TRBV6-3|NA|TRBJ2-7|few
TGTGCCAGCAGCTCGCCCCGGGGGCGCCGGGCCTACGAGCAGTACTTC
CASSSPRGRRAYEQYF
>TRBV12-3/TRBV12-4|TRBD2|TRBJ2-1|few
TGTGCCAGCAGTTCACGCGGGAGTATTGTAGGCAATGAGCAGTTCTTC
CASSSRGSIVGNEQFF
>TRBV29-1|NA|TRBJ1-2|NA
TGCAGCGTTGAGGCTCTTAACTATGGCTACACCTTC
CSVEALNYGYTF
>TRBV4-3|NA|TRBJ2-7|NA
TGCGCCAGCAGCCAAGATTGGCCAGGGACTTCCTACGAGCAGTACTTC
CASSQDWPGTSYEQYF
>TRBV11-2|TRBD2|TRBJ2-2|many
TGTGCCAGCAGCTCCCTAGCGGGGAACACCGGGGAGCTGTTTTTT
CASSSLAGNTGELFF
>TRBV10-3|NA|TRBJ2-2|NA
TGTGCCATCAGCGGAGGTTCGGGCGGGGAGCTGTTTTTT
CAISGGSGGELFF
>TRBV11-2|TRBD1|TRBJ2-7|many
TGTGCCAGCAGCCCGATCTCCAGGACAGGGCCTGACTACGAGCAGTACTTC
CASSPISRTGPDYEQYF
>TRBV29-1|TRBD1|TRBJ2-4|medium-sized
TGCAGCGTCCAAGGGGACAGGGGCGACGAGCTAGCCAAAAACATTCAGTACTTC
CSVQGDRGDELAKNIQYF
>TRBV10-3|NA|TRBJ2-7|few
TGTGCCATCAGTGAGTCGGGAAGGCCCCTTGGGCAGTACTTC
CAISESGRPLGQYF
>TRBV6-2/TRBV6-3|TRBD2|TRBJ2-7|many
TGTGCCAGCAGCCGCGGACTAGCGGGTGAGCAGTACTTC
CASSRGLAGEQYF
>TRBV28|NA|TRBJ2-3|many
TGTGCCAGCACCTCAAGTGGTGGCCCAGATACGCAGTATTTT
CASTSSGGPDTQYF
>TRBV7-2|NA|TRBJ2-7|many
TGTGCCAGCAGCCCCGTGAACGGCGAGCAGTACTTC
CASSPVNGEQYF
>TRBV7-3|NA|TRBJ1-1|NA
TGTGCCAGCAGCCCAGATGGGGCAATATGGACTGAAGCTTTCTTT
CASSPDGAIWTEAFF
>TRBV5-5|NA|TRBJ1-5|few
TGTGCCAGCAGCTTACGAGACAGCATAAATCAGCCCCAGCATTTT
CASSLRDSINQPQHF
>TRBV7-2|TRBD2|TRBJ2-7|NA
TGTGCCAGCAGCCCTAAAGCGGGGGCCTACGAGCAGTACTTC
CASSPKAGAYEQYF
>TRBV10-2|TRBD1|TRBJ1-1|NA
TGCGCCAGCAGTCCCGGGACAGACCAGTTAGGGACTTTCTTT
CASSPGTDQLGTFF
>TRBV6-6|NA|TRBJ2-7|few
TGTGCCAGCAGCGGGGCAGACAGCTCCTACGAGCAGTACTTC
CASSGADSSYEQYF
>TRBV10-3|NA|TRBJ1-1|many
TGTGCCAGCGGTGCAGCCCCCCCTGAAGCTTTCTTT
CASGAAPPEAFF
>TRBV4-3|NA|TRBJ2-2|many
TGCGCCAGCAGCCAAGCATATCAGGGTATATCGGACACCGGGGAGCTGTTTTTT
CASSQAYQGISDTGELFF
>TRBV29-1|NA|TRBJ2-7|NA
TGCAGCGTCGCAGGCGGCCGAACCTACGAGCAGTACTTC
CSVAGGRTYEQYF
>TRBV7-8|NA|TRBJ2-7|NA
TGTGCCAGCAGCGCGAGTGTGGGTTCCTACGAGCAGTACTTC
CASSASVGSYEQYF
>TRBV6-2/TRBV6-3|NA|TRBJ2-7|few
TGTGCCAGCAGTCCCAACGGTCACTACGAGCAGTACTTC
CASSPNGHYEQYF
>TRBV29-1|TRBD1|TRBJ2-3|many
TGCAGCGTTGAGGGACAGCACACAGATACGCAGTATTTT
CSVEGQHTDTQYF
>TRBV12-3/TRBV12-4|NA|TRBJ1-2|many
TGTGCCAGCAGTTTTTCAGGGGATGGCTACACCTTC
CASSFSGDGYTF
>TRBV5-4|TRBD2|TRBJ2-7|few
TGTGCCAGCAGCTTGGCCTCTCGCGGGAGGGCCCTCGGGCCCTACGAGCAGTACTTC
CASSLASRGRALGPYEQYF
>TRBV10-3|TRBD1|TRBJ1-4|NA
TGTGCCATCAGGGGACAGGGCCCTAATGAAAAACTGTTTTTT
CAIRGQGPNEKLFF
>TRBV6-2/TRBV6-3|TRBD2|TRBJ2-7|NA
TGTGCCAGCAGTTACACCACCTCCGGGACTAGCGAAATATGGGGATCCTACGAGCAGTACTTC
CASSYTTSGTSEIWGSYEQYF
>TRBV20-1|NA|TRBJ2-3|NA
TGCAGTGCTAGACCAGAAGCGGGCAGCACAGATACGCAGTATTTT
CSARPEAGSTDTQYF
>TRBV20-1|TRBD2|TRBJ2-7|many
TGCAGTGCTAGGTCCACTAGCGGGAGCTACGAGCAGTACTTC
CSARSTSGSYEQYF
>TRBV11-2|NA|TRBJ2-3|many
TGTGCCAGCAGCGCCCAAAGCCCAGATACGCAGTATTTT
CASSAQSPDTQYF
>TRBV7-2|NA|TRBJ2-5|NA
TGTGCCAGCAGAGGGTCGGGGTTTCAAGAGACCCAGTACTTC
CASRGSGFQETQYF
>TRBV12-3/TRBV12-4|NA|TRBJ1-5|many
TGTGCCAGCACCGAGCGGGGGGGTCAGCCCCAGCATTTT
CASTERGGQPQHF
>TRBV20-1|NA|TRBJ2-3|many
TGCAGTGCTAGAGTTGAGGGGACTAGCACAGATACGCAGTATTTT
CSARVEGTSTDTQYF
>TRBV6-2/TRBV6-3|NA|TRBJ2-1|few
TGTGCCAGCAGCGCCTTTCGGTACAATGAGCAGTTCTTC
CASSAFRYNEQFF
>TRBV2|NA|TRBJ2-2|once
TGTGCCAGCAGTGTGTCGATAGCTCGCACCGGGGAGCTGTTTTTT
CASSVSIARTGELFF
>TRBV7-9|TRBD1|TRBJ2-4|many
TGTGCCAGCAGCTTACACGGACAGGGGAACATTCAGTACTTC
CASSLHGQGNIQYF
>TRBV18|NA|TRBJ2-2|NA
TGTGCCAGCTCACCATGGCAGGCCGGACGGACCGGGGAGCTGTTTTTT
CASSPWQAGRTGELFF
>TRBV7-3|TRBD1|TRBJ2-1|many
TGTGCCAGCAGCTTAATGGGACAGGGTCGTAATGAGCAGTTCTTC
CASSLMGQGRNEQFF
>TRBV6-1|TRBD1|TRBJ2-2|many
TGTGCCAGCAGAAACGGACAGGTTCACACCGGGGAGCTGTTTTTT
CASRNGQVHTGELFF
>TRBV7-2|NA|TRBJ1-6|many
TGTGCCAGCAGCTTTCTAACCGGGAACTATAATTCACCCCTCCACTTT
CASSFLTGNYNSPLHF
>TRBV7-2|NA|TRBJ1-5|few
TGTGCCAGCAGCTCCCTGGACAGATTCAATCAGCCCCAGCATTTT
CASSSLDRFNQPQHF
>TRBV5-1|TRBD2|TRBJ2-3|few
TGCGCCAGCAGCCCCCCGGGAGCGGGGGATTCGGATACGCAGTATTTT
CASSPPGAGDSDTQYF
>TRBV7-2|NA|TRBJ2-3|many
TGTGCCAGCAGCGCTGTTGGACCGGGACACTTTCCAGATACGCAGTATTTT
CASSAVGPGHFPDTQYF
>TRBV3-1|TRBD1|TRBJ2-5|few
TGTGCCAGCAGCCTGGCGGGACAGGGAAGAGAGACCCAGTACTTC
CASSLAGQGRETQYF
>TRBV27|NA|TRBJ1-4|NA
TGTGCCAGCAGTTTACTGGGAGCTCAAAATGAAAAACTGTTTTTT
CASSLLGAQNEKLFF
>TRBV5-4|NA|TRBJ2-5|many
TGTGCCAGCAGCCCTGGGACCTCCCGACTGTCTCCGGAGACCCAGTACTTC
CASSPGTSRLSPETQYF